This TCR beta chain was identified in a study of STAT3 mutations in large granular lymphocyte leukemia. Sequencing was performed with immunoSEQ multiplex PCR; in TCRdb, only in-frame clones are kept and a portion is missing. The data contain approximately 31,000 clones, approximately 83% of them singletons. V shed 5 bases, J shed 3 bases, and the junction held 6 bases outside the gene matches. CDR3 length: 14 residues. From germline, CDR1 is MNHNY and CDR2 SVGAGI (reference sequence). As for this clone: The antigen remains unidentified.

Study-wide results and limits: At least one immunodominant TCR beta clonotype appeared in every T-cell large granular lymphocyte leukemia patient.

This TCR was sampled from a man between 60 and 75 years old with T-cell large granular lymphocyte leukemia. Some clones in this sample may be carry-over from other donors' samples. The chain employs TRBV6-6 and TRBJ1-2; 7 bases are a match to TRBD1. The sequenced material came from peripheral blood mononuclear cells. The CDR3 loop reads CASSQGGLDYGYTF. The CDR3 DNA is TGTGCCAGCAGTCAGGGGGGCTTGGACTATGGCTACACCTTC.